One T cell receptor (beta chain) is described in this entry. The germline V gene has CDR1 SGHRS and CDR2 YFSETQ. Trimming shortened V by 0 bases and J by 3 bases, and 6 bases separated the two germline ends. The length of the CDR3 is 14 residues. The source of the sample is a study of blood T cell repertoires in COVID-19. Study context: From the United States, Italy and Spain came samples of acute and convalescent COVID-19. T cells, B-cell-depleted T cells, or PBMCs supplied cDNA or gDNA.

Assay used: immunoSEQ multiplex PCR; TCRdb lists only in-frame clones, some missing. Of over 200,000 clones in the sample, approximately 91% were seen once. The sample was peripheral blood. The receptor was isolated from a man aged 55 to 70 who had recovered from COVID-19. The chain is built from TRBV5-1 and TRBJ2-2; D uncertain. Here the CDR3 DNA reads TGCGCCAGCAGCTTGGTTCCGGACACCGGGGAGCTGTTTTTT. It is translated as CASSLVPDTGELFF. Full variable domain (rest looked up from reference TRBV5-1 and TRBJ2-2): KAGVTQTPRYLIKTRGQQVTLSCSPISGHRSVSWYQQTPGQGLQFLFEYFSETQRNKGNFPGRFSGRQFSNSRSEMNVSTLELGDSALYLCASSLVPDTGELFFGEGSRLTVL.